A selection of T cell receptor beta chains follows, all from one sample in a study of identifying expanded T cells in peripheral blood. Profiling relied on immunoSEQ multiplex PCR, and the TCRdb table lists in-frame clones only, not all of them. The sample consists of 70,000 to 95,000 clones, roughly 89% of them appearing once. Source material: blood. All receptors come from a person aged 18 to 70 in good health. Both conserved end residues are part of each CDR3. D genes are given only for firm matches. Part of the rows lack a size; the others show once, few, many or a class for expanded clones.

abundance: -; d_gene: TRBD2; j_gene: TRBJ2-1; v_gene: TRBV7-3; CDR3aa: CASSKIAGGMVEQFF; CDR3nt: TGTGCCAGCAGCAAAATAGCGGGAGGGATGGTTGAGCAGTTCTTC
abundance: few; d_gene: -; j_gene: TRBJ2-7; v_gene: TRBV5-5; CDR3aa: CASSLGYTGAYEQYF; CDR3nt: TGTGCCAGCAGCTTGGGGTACACAGGTGCCTACGAGCAGTACTTC
abundance: -; d_gene: -; j_gene: TRBJ1-1; v_gene: TRBV10-3; CDR3aa: CAISESRESEAFF; CDR3nt: TGTGCCATCAGTGAGTCGCGGGAGTCTGAAGCTTTCTTT
abundance: -; d_gene: -; j_gene: TRBJ2-2; v_gene: TRBV18; CDR3aa: CASSLGQNTGELFF; CDR3nt: TGTGCCAGCTCACTGGGACAGAACACCGGGGAGCTGTTTTTT
abundance: -; d_gene: -; j_gene: TRBJ1-1; v_gene: TRBV7-9; CDR3aa: CASSSPPGDTEAFF; CDR3nt: TGTGCCAGCAGTTCCCCCCCCGGGGACACTGAAGCTTTCTTT
abundance: -; d_gene: TRBD1; j_gene: TRBJ1-2; v_gene: TRBV18; CDR3aa: CASSPGQGVEGYTF; CDR3nt: TGTGCCAGCTCCCCGGGACAGGGAGTAGAAGGCTACACCTTC
abundance: -; d_gene: -; j_gene: TRBJ1-1; v_gene: TRBV7-6; CDR3aa: CASSLRARTEAFF; CDR3nt: TGTGCCAGCAGCTTGAGGGCTCGAACTGAAGCTTTCTTT
abundance: -; d_gene: -; j_gene: TRBJ1-2; v_gene: TRBV6-5; CDR3aa: CASSSFTQGDHGYTF; CDR3nt: TGTGCCAGCAGTTCCTTCACCCAGGGAGATCACGGCTACACCTTC
abundance: -; d_gene: TRBD2; j_gene: TRBJ2-7; v_gene: TRBV7-3; CDR3aa: CASSSGLGGGEQYF; CDR3nt: TGTGCCAGCAGCTCGGGACTAGGCGGGGGCGAGCAGTACTTC
abundance: -; d_gene: -; j_gene: TRBJ2-2; v_gene: TRBV7-9; CDR3aa: CASSLALGMNTGELFF; CDR3nt: TGTGCCAGCAGCTTAGCGTTGGGGATGAACACCGGGGAGCTGTTTTTT
abundance: -; d_gene: -; j_gene: TRBJ1-1; v_gene: TRBV2; CDR3aa: CASTLQGYTEAFF; CDR3nt: TGTGCCAGCACTCTACAGGGATACACTGAAGCTTTCTTT